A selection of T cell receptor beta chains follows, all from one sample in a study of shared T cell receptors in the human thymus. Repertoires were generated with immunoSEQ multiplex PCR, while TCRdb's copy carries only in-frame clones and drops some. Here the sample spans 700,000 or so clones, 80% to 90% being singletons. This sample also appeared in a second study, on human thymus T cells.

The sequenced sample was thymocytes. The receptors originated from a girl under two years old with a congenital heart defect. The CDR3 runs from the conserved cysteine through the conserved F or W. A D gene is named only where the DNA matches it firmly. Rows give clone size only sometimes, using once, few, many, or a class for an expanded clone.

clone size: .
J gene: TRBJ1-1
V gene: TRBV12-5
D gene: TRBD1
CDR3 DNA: TGTGCTAGTGGTTTGACCCCCGGGACAGGGCCCACTGAAGCTTTCTTT
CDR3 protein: CASGLTPGTGPTEAFF

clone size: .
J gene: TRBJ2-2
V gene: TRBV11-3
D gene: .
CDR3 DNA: TGTGCCAGCAGCTTAGCAGCCGGGGAGCTGTTTTTT
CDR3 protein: CASSLAAGELFF

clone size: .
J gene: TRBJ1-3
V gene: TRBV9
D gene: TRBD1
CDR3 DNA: TGTGCCAGCAGCAGCGGACAGGGTGCAAACACCATATATTTT
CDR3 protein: CASSSGQGANTIYF

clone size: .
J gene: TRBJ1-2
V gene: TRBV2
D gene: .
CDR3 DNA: TGTGCCAGCAGTGCGGACATTCGAGCCCTATTCTATGGCTACACCTTC
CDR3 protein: CASSADIRALFYGYTF

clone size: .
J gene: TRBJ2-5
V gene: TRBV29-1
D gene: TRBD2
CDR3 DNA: TGCAGCGACCTGGGACTAGCGGGGGCCCCTAGTCTAGAGACCCAGTACTTC
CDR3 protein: CSDLGLAGAPSLETQYF

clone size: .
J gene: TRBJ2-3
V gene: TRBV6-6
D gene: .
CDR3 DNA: TGTGCCAGCAGTCGGGGGGGACAGGGCATAGATTTT
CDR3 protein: CASSRGGQGIDF

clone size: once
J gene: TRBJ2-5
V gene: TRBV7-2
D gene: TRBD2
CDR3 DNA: TGTGCCAGCAGCTTAGGGATAGCGGGGAAGATGGCCCAGTACTTC
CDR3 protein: CASSLGIAGKMAQYF

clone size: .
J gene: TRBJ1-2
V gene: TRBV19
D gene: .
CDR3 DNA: TGTGCCAGTAGGCCGCTCGGAGACTATGGCTACACCTTC
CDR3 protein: CASRPLGDYGYTF

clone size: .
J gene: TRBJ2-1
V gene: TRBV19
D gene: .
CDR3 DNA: TGTGCCAGTAACGGAGGGAACGGTAGCTCCTACAATGAGCAGTTCTTC
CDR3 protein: CASNGGNGSSYNEQFF

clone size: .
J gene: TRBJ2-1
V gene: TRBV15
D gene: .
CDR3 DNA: TGTGCCACCAGCAGAGGTGGGATGCGGGACTATGAGCAGTTCTTC
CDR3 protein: CATSRGGMRDYEQFF

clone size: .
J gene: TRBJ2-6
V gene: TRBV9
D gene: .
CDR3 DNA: TGTGCCAGCAGCGAACAGGAACCCGGGGCCAACGTCCTGACTTTC
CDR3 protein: CASSEQEPGANVLTF

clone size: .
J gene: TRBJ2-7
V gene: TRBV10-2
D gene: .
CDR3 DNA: TGCGCCAGCAGTGAGTCGGGTCGGGAAAGGGCACAGGGATGTATGCCCGAGCAGTACTTC
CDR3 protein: CASSESGRERAQGCMPEQYF

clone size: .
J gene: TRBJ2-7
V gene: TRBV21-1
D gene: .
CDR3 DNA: TGTGCCAGCAGCAAAGCCGGTGTTGGGAACAGGGGAGGTTCCTACGAGCAGTACTTC
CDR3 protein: CASSKAGVGNRGGSYEQYF

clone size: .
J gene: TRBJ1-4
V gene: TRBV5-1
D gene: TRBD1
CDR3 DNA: TGCGCCAGCAGTTGTACAGGGGCGTTCGACGAAAAACTGTTTTTT
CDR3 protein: CASSCTGAFDEKLFF

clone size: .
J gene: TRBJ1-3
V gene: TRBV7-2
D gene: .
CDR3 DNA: TGTGCCAGCAGCTTAGGGGTAGGAGATGGAAACACCATATATTTT
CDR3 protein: CASSLGVGDGNTIYF

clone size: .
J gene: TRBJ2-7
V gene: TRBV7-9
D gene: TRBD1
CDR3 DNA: TGTGCCAGCAGCCGACCGGGACAGTCCTACGAGCAGTACTTC
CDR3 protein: CASSRPGQSYEQYF

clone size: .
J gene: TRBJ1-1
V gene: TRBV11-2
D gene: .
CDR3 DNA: TGTGCCAGCAGCTTAGAGGGGGCAGGGGACACTGAAGCTTTCTTT
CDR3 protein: CASSLEGAGDTEAFF

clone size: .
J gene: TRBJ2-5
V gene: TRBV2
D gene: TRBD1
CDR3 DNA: TGTGCCAGCAATGGGACAGACCCCCAAGAGACCCAGTACTTC
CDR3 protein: CASNGTDPQETQYF

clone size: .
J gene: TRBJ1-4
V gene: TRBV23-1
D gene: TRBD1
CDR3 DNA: TGCGCCAGCAGTCAACCCGACAGGGGAGATTTTGGGAATAATGAAAAACTGTTTTTT
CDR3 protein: CASSQPDRGDFGNNEKLFF

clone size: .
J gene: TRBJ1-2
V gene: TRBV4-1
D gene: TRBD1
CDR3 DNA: TGCGCCAGCAGCTCACAGGGGCATGGCTACACCTTC
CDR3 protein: CASSSQGHGYTF

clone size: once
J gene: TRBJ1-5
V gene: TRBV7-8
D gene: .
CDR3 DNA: TGTGCCAGCAGCTTAGCGCCGTACAGGCGAGGACAACTTAGCAATCAGCCCCAGCATTTT
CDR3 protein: CASSLAPYRRGQLSNQPQHF

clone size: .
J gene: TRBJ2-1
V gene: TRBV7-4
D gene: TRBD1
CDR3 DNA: TGTGCCAGCAGCTTATATACAGGGGTTTACAATGAGCAGTTCTTC
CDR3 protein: CASSLYTGVYNEQFF

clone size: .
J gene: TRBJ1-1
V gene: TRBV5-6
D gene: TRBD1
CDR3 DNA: TGTGCCAGCAGCCAACCCGACAGGGGCACTGAAGCTTTCTTT
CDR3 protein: CASSQPDRGTEAFF

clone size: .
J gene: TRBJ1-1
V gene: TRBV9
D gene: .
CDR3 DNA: TGTGCCAGCAGCGCAGGGTTTGACACTGAAGCTTTCTTT
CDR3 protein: CASSAGFDTEAFF

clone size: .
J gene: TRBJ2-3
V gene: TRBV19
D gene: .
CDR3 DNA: TGTGCCAGTAGTATTGGAGCCTCCCGGGATACGCAGTATTTT
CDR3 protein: CASSIGASRDTQYF

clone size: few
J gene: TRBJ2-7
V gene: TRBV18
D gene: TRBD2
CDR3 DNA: TGTGCCAGCTCACCGTCAGCGGGGGAGGACTACGAGCAGTACTTC
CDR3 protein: CASSPSAGEDYEQYF

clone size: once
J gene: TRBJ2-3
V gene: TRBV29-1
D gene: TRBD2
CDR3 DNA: TGCAGCGTTGAAGGGACTAGCGGGGGGCTAAGCACAGATACGCAGTATTTT
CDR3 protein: CSVEGTSGGLSTDTQYF

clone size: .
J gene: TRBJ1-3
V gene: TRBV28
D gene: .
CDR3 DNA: TGTGCCAGCAGTTTGCATCGGTCAAGCTCTGGAAACACCATATATTTT
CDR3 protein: CASSLHRSSSGNTIYF

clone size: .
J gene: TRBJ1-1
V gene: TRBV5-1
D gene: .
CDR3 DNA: TGCGCCAGCAGCTGGGGCAGTAAGAAGGCTGAAGCTTTCTTT
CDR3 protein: CASSWGSKKAEAFF

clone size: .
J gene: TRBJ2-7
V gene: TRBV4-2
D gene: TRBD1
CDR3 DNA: TGTGCCAGCAGCCAAGATCGACAGGGTAGGTACGAGCAGTACTTC
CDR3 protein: CASSQDRQGRYEQYF

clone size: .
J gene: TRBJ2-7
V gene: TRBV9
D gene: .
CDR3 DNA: TGTGCCAGCAGCGTAGACTCAACGTTATTGCGGGGAAAGATGTACGAGCAGTACTTC
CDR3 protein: CASSVDSTLLRGKMYEQYF

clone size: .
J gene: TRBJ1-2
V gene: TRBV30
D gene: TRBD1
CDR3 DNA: TGTGCCTGGAGGGGGACAGATTCCTATGGCTACACCTTC
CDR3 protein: CAWRGTDSYGYTF

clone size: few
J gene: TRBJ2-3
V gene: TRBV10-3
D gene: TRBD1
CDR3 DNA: TGTGCCGCCCGCCCCGGGACAGAGGACACAGATACGCAGTATTTT
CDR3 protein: CAARPGTEDTDTQYF

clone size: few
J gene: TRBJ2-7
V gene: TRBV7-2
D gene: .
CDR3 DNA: TGTGCCAGCAGCTTGGAGGTAGGAAGGGCGTGGGAGCAGTACTTC
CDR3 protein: CASSLEVGRAWEQYF

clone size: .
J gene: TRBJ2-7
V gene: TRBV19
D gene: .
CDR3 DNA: TGTGCCAGTAAGGCTAGGGTTAAGGGGCCCTACTACGAGCAGTACTTC
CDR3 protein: CASKARVKGPYYEQYF

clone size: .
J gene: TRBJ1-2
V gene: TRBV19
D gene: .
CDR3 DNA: TGTGCCAGTAGTATTAATGGTCCCAACGTTGAGTTTGGCTATGGCTACACCTTC
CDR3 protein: CASSINGPNVEFGYGYTF

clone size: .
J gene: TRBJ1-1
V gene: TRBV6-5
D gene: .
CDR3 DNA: TGTGCCAGCAGTTACGTGGAGGCGGGCACTGAAGCTTTCTTT
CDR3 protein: CASSYVEAGTEAFF

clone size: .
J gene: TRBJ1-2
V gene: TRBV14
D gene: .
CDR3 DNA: TGTGCCAGCAGCCAAGGGCGGAAAGGGGTTAACTATGGCTACACCTTC
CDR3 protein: CASSQGRKGVNYGYTF

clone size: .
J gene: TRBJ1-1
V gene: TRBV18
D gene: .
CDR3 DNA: TGTGCCAGCTCACCCGGGGGGGGGAACACTGAAGCTTTCTTT
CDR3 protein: CASSPGGGNTEAFF

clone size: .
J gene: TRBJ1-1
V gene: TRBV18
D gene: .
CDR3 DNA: TGTGCCAGCTCACCGCACCCCCTGGACAGAGGAAGCCGGCTCGGGAAAGCTTTCTTT
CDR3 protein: CASSPHPLDRGSRLGKAFF

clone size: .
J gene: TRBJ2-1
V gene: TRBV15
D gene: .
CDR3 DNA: TGTGCCACCAGCAGAGATTCGAACCGGGACAATGAGCAGTTCTTC
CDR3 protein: CATSRDSNRDNEQFF

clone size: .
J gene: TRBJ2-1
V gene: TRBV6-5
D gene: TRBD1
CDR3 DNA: TGTGCCAGCAGTACCACCGGGACAGGGCTCGGTGAGCAGTTCTTC
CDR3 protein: CASSTTGTGLGEQFF

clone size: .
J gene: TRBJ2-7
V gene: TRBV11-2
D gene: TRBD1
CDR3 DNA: TGTGCCAGCAGCTCGTCCCCCAACAGGGGTCTAGCCTCCTACGAGCAGTACTTC
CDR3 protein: CASSSSPNRGLASYEQYF

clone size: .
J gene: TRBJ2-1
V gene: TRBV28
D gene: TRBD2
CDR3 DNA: TGTGCCAGCGGTGAACCGGGACTAGCGGGGTTAGGTGAGCAGTTCTTC
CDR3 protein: CASGEPGLAGLGEQFF

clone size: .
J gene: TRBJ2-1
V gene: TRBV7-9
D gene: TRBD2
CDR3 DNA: TGTGCCAGCAGCTTCCCCCTCGGGGGGGGTCGAAATGAGCAGTTCTTC
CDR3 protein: CASSFPLGGGRNEQFF

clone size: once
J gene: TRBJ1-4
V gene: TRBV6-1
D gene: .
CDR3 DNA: TGTGCCAGCAGTGAACGGGGAATTTACGAAAAACTGTTTTTT
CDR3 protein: CASSERGIYEKLFF

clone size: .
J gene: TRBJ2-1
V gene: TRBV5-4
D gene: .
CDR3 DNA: TGTGCCAGCAGCTGGCCCCACGGGGATATAAGCAATGAGCAGTTCTTC
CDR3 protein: CASSWPHGDISNEQFF

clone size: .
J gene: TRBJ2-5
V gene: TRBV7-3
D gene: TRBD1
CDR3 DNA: TGTGCCAGCAGCCAGGGGGCGGGGCGGGGAGAGACCCAGTACTTC
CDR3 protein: CASSQGAGRGETQYF

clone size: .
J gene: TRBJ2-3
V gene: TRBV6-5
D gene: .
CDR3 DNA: TGTGCCAGCAGTTACACTCAGGGTCCAGATACGCAGTATTTT
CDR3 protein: CASSYTQGPDTQYF

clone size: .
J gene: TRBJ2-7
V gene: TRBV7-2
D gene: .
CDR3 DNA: TGTGCCAGCACACTAGATAGCACCTATTGGTACGAGCAGTACTTC
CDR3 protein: CASTLDSTYWYEQYF

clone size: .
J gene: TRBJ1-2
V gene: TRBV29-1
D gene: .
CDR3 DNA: TGCAGCGTTGATCTCAGGGGCCACCTTGAGTACGGCTACACCTTC
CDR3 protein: CSVDLRGHLEYGYTF

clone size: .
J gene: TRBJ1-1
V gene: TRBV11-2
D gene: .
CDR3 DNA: TGTGCCAGCAGCTCGCCCCGGGGAAACACTGAAGCTTTCTTT
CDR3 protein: CASSSPRGNTEAFF

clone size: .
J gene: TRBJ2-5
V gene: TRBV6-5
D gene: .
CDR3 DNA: TGTGCCAGCAGTTATCATCAGGACTTACTCAAAGAGACCCAGTACTTC
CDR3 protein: CASSYHQDLLKETQYF

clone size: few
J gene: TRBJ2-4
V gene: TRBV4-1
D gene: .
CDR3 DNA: TGCGCCAGCAGCCAAGATAGCGGCAGGGGGGACCTAGGTAGCAAAAACATTCAGTACTTC
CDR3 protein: CASSQDSGRGDLGSKNIQYF

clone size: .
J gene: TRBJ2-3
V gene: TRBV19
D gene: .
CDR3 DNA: TGTGCCAGTAGTACGAATAGCGCCTACACAGATACGCAGTATTTT
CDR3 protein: CASSTNSAYTDTQYF

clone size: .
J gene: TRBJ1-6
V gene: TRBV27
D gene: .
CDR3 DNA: TGTGCCAGCTTTGGAGGCTCCTATAATTCACCCCTCCACTTT
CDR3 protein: CASFGGSYNSPLHF